The rows below give T cell receptor beta chains drawn from one sample of a study of shared clonotypes between healthy human individuals. Profiled with immunoSEQ multiplex PCR; TCRdb holds only in-frame clones, not every one. The profile shows 2 million or so clones, roughly 94% of them singletons. The sample comprised naive CD4+ T cells sorted from blood. All receptors come from a man between 18 and 29 years old in good health. CDR3s include the opening cysteine and the closing phenylalanine or tryptophan. A D gene is named only where the DNA matches it firmly. Clone size is not always given. Where it is, it says once, few, many or a class for expanded clones.

TRBV14	TRBJ1-1	NA	NA	CASSQIPGAGAFF	TGTGCCAGCAGCCAGATTCCGGGTGCGGGGGCTTTCTTT
TRBV11-3	TRBJ2-7	TRBD1	NA	CASSSSDRGIYEQYF	TGTGCCAGCAGCTCCTCAGACAGGGGAATCTACGAGCAGTACTTC
TRBV5-1	TRBJ1-1	NA	NA	CASSLAGLRTRNTEAFF	TGCGCCAGCAGCTTGGCTGGGTTGAGGACGCGGAACACTGAAGCTTTCTTT
TRBV7-8	TRBJ1-3	TRBD1	NA	CASSLDREYSGNTIYF	TGTGCCAGCAGCCTGGACAGGGAATACTCTGGAAACACCATATATTTT
TRBV28	TRBJ1-1	NA	NA	CASSSPITGNTEAFF	TGTGCCAGCAGTTCGCCTATCACAGGAAACACTGAAGCTTTCTTT
TRBV5-6	TRBJ2-5	TRBD2	NA	CASSSGIETQYF	TGTGCCAGCAGCAGCGGGATTGAGACCCAGTACTTC
TRBV11-2	TRBJ2-3	NA	NA	CASSLALDTQYF	TGTGCCAGCAGCTTAGCCCTTGATACGCAGTATTTT
TRBV6-5	TRBJ2-4	TRBD1	NA	CASSRDSKNIQYF	TGTGCCAGCAGTAGGGACAGCAAAAACATTCAGTACTTC
TRBV7-9	TRBJ2-7	TRBD1	once	CASSLQSGQGMVEQYF	TGTGCCAGCAGCTTACAATCGGGACAGGGTATGGTCGAGCAGTACTTC
TRBV28	TRBJ2-2	TRBD2	NA	CASSFVTSGADTGELFF	TGTGCCAGCAGTTTCGTGACTAGCGGGGCAGACACCGGGGAGCTGTTTTTT
TRBV5-1	TRBJ2-2	TRBD2	NA	CASRSTTSGGAGELFF	TGCGCCAGCAGATCCACAACTAGCGGGGGTGCCGGGGAGCTGTTTTTT
TRBV28	TRBJ1-1	NA	NA	CASSEDPGRLSAFF	TGTGCCAGCAGCGAGGACCCCGGACGCCTTTCAGCTTTCTTT
TRBV5-4	TRBJ2-7	TRBD1	NA	CASSLGTGYTYEQYF	TGTGCCAGCAGCTTGGGGACAGGTTACACCTACGAGCAGTACTTC
TRBV19	TRBJ1-2	TRBD1	NA	CASSIDRGSGYTF	TGTGCCAGTAGTATAGACAGGGGGTCTGGCTACACCTTC
TRBV5-1	TRBJ2-5	NA	NA	CASSFLGQRQETQYF	TGCGCCAGCAGCTTTCTGGGACAAAGACAAGAGACCCAGTACTTC
TRBV6-1	TRBJ2-5	NA	NA	CASSRRRGFQGTQYF	TGTGCCAGCAGCCGAAGGCGTGGTTTCCAAGGGACCCAGTACTTC
TRBV15	TRBJ1-5	NA	NA	CATSRGRVLDSNQPQHF	TGTGCCACCAGCAGAGGGAGGGTTTTGGACAGCAATCAGCCCCAGCATTTT
TRBV2	TRBJ1-6	NA	few	CASSAEQNNSPLHF	TGTGCCAGCAGCGCAGAGCAAAATAATTCACCCCTCCACTTT
TRBV10-3	TRBJ2-7	NA	NA	CAISESPGTQDEQYF	TGTGCCATCAGTGAGTCGCCAGGTACCCAGGACGAGCAGTACTTC
TRBV11-2	TRBJ2-2	TRBD2	NA	CASKTGLAGGTGELFF	TGTGCCAGCAAAACTGGACTAGCGGGTGGCACCGGGGAGCTGTTTTTT
TRBV7-8	TRBJ1-6	NA	NA	CASSYAAGTANSPLHF	TGTGCCAGCAGCTATGCCGCCGGGACGGCCAATTCACCCCTCCACTTT
TRBV14	TRBJ2-5	TRBD2	NA	CASSQDRASGGFQYF	TGTGCCAGCAGCCAAGATCGGGCTAGCGGGGGGTTCCAGTACTTC
TRBV30	TRBJ2-1	NA	NA	CAWSGEWNEQFF	TGTGCCTGGAGTGGGGAGTGGAATGAGCAGTTCTTC
TRBV6-5	TRBJ2-2	NA	NA	CASSRVARGTGELFF	TGTGCCAGCAGCAGGGTTGCTAGAGGGACCGGGGAGCTGTTTTTT
TRBV27	TRBJ1-1	NA	NA	CASSEGLGLTEAFF	TGTGCCAGCAGTGAGGGACTTGGGCTCACTGAAGCTTTCTTT
TRBV6-1	TRBJ2-2	NA	NA	CASSGPGTKNTGELFF	TGTGCCAGCAGTGGACCCGGGACCAAGAACACCGGGGAGCTGTTTTTT
TRBV4-1	TRBJ2-1	NA	NA	CASSQGGSRNEQFF	TGCGCCAGCAGCCAAGGGGGGAGCCGCAATGAGCAGTTCTTC
TRBV2	TRBJ1-5	NA	NA	CASSERGNRDQPQHF	TGTGCCAGCAGCGAAAGGGGGAACAGGGACCAGCCCCAGCATTTT
TRBV4-1	TRBJ2-5	NA	NA	CASSQEGKEETQYF	TGCGCCAGCAGCCAAGAGGGTAAGGAAGAGACCCAGTACTTC
TRBV6-1	TRBJ2-7	TRBD2	NA	CASSEQGLAGGYEQYF	TGTGCCAGCAGTGAACAGGGACTAGCGGGAGGCTACGAGCAGTACTTC
TRBV29-1	TRBJ1-6	TRBD1	once	CSVSEGQNNSPLHF	TGCAGCGTTAGCGAGGGACAGAATAATTCACCCCTCCACTTT
TRBV7-9	TRBJ2-5	NA	NA	CASSSGTVTQETQYF	TGTGCCAGCAGCTCAGGAACAGTAACCCAAGAGACCCAGTACTTC
TRBV30	TRBJ1-3	NA	many	CAWSVSPAGGNTIYF	TGTGCCTGGAGTGTATCCCCGGCAGGGGGAAACACCATATATTTT
TRBV9	TRBJ2-3	TRBD2	NA	CASSASGRVTDTQYF	TGTGCCAGCAGCGCTAGCGGGAGGGTCACAGATACGCAGTATTTT
TRBV6-1	TRBJ1-2	NA	NA	CASSESPRNIYGYTF	TGTGCCAGCAGTGAAAGTCCCAGGAATATCTATGGCTACACCTTC
TRBV5-5	TRBJ2-3	NA	NA	CASSPAPGGHPTDTQYF	TGTGCCAGTTCTCCTGCTCCTGGGGGGCACCCCACAGATACGCAGTATTTT
TRBV2	TRBJ2-7	TRBD1	NA	CASSPSRTGVGEQYF	TGTGCCAGCAGTCCATCTAGGACAGGGGTGGGGGAGCAGTACTTC
TRBV9	TRBJ2-5	NA	NA	CASSVSGVAGSLQETQYF	TGTGCCAGCAGCGTAAGTGGGGTGGCGGGGAGCCTCCAAGAGACCCAGTACTTC
TRBV29-1	TRBJ1-1	NA	NA	CSVEIPPLQSRLTEAFF	TGCAGCGTTGAAATTCCTCCTTTACAGAGTAGACTCACTGAAGCTTTCTTT
TRBV4-3	TRBJ2-7	NA	NA	CASSQIAGVSYEQYF	TGCGCCAGCAGCCAAATAGCAGGGGTCTCCTACGAGCAGTACTTC
TRBV11-2	TRBJ2-5	NA	NA	CASSLDLGSETQYF	TGTGCCAGCAGCTTAGATCTGGGGTCAGAGACCCAGTACTTC